These 3 T cell receptor beta chains were sequenced from one sample in a study of blood T cell repertoires in COVID-19. Sequenced by immunoSEQ multiplex PCR; TCRdb stores in-frame clones only, minus some. The sample holds 350,000 to 400,000 clones, 70% to 90% seen once. Sequenced sample: PBMCs or T cells enriched from blood (not recorded which). These receptors were obtained from a young woman who had recovered from COVID-19.

The V and J genes are TRBV7-2 and TRBJ1-6; D is ambiguous. The V gene's germline CDR1 is SGHTA and CDR2 FQGNSA. V gave up 5 bases and J gave up 7 bases, with 15 bases separating them. This CDR3 has 15 residues. CDR3 nucleotide sequence: TGTGCCAGCAGCCGGTGGGAGGGATGGAATTCACCCCTCCACTTT. Translating gives CASSRWEGWNSPLHF.

This clone was picked up a small number of times. This chain joins TRBV7-9 and TRBJ1-4; 8 bases are a match to TRBD1. This CDR3 spans 15 amino acids. V was pared by 5 bases and J by 8 bases, with 10 bases of the junction left unmatched. Germline values: CDR1 SEHNR, CDR2 FQNEAQ (reference sequence). For the CDR3, the DNA is TGTGCCAGCAGCGACACCGGACAGGGAGGGGAAAAACTGTTTTTT. It specifies CASSDTGQGGEKLFF.

This clone was seen a handful of times. The chain couples TRBV5-4 to TRBJ2-7, with 7 positions matching TRBD1. This CDR3 is built from 16 residues. V was clipped by 0 bases and J by 0 bases; unmatched bases: 6. Germline assignment: CDR1 SGHNT and CDR2 YYREEE (reference sequence). This chain's CDR3 is CASSLGGTVISYEQYF. The CDR3 nucleotides are TGTGCCAGCAGCTTGGGAGGGACAGTTATCTCCTACGAGCAGTACTTC.